Listed below are T cell receptor beta chains from one sample, sequenced in a study of blood T cell repertoires in COVID-19. Method: immunoSEQ multiplex PCR; TCRdb's copy keeps in-frame clones and lacks some. The profile shows approximately 230,000 clones, approximately 89% of them singletons. The source material was peripheral blood. Receptors originate from a woman aged 30 to 39 with COVID-19, enrolled during active disease. Each CDR3 is given with its conserved first and last residue. A D gene is named only where the DNA matches it firmly. Clone sizes are given selectively: once, few, many, or a class where the clone is expanded.

D: .; J: TRBJ1-5; V: TRBV4-3; size: once; DNA: TGCGCCAGCAGCCAAGTGAGTAATAGCAATCAGCCCCAGCATTTT; CDR3: CASSQVSNSNQPQHF
D: TRBD1; J: TRBJ2-2; V: TRBV19; size: .; DNA: TGTGCCAGTAGTACCCGAGGACAGGGAAGGCCCGGGGAGCTGTTTTTT; CDR3: CASSTRGQGRPGELFF
D: .; J: TRBJ2-3; V: TRBV7-9; size: .; DNA: TGTGCCAGCAGCCCCGCGAGCGGTGGTCAGGCAGATACGCAGTATTTT; CDR3: CASSPASGGQADTQYF
D: .; J: TRBJ2-3; V: TRBV7-9; size: .; DNA: TGTGCCAGCAGCTTCGGACTCTATCAGGGGTCCACAGATACGCAGTATTTT; CDR3: CASSFGLYQGSTDTQYF
D: .; J: TRBJ1-6; V: TRBV14; size: .; DNA: TGTGCCAGCAGCCAAGAACGACGGAGCTCCTATAATTCACCCCTCCACTTT; CDR3: CASSQERRSSYNSPLHF
D: .; J: TRBJ2-2; V: TRBV5-6; size: .; DNA: TGTGCCAGCAGGGATTACAGGCACACCGGGGAGCTGTTTTTT; CDR3: CASRDYRHTGELFF
D: TRBD2; J: TRBJ2-5; V: TRBV5-4; size: few; DNA: TGTGCCAGCAGCCAAAGGACTAGCGGGCCGCAAGAGACCCAGTACTTC; CDR3: CASSQRTSGPQETQYF
D: .; J: TRBJ1-1; V: TRBV5-4; size: once; DNA: TGTGCCAGCAGCCCACCCCAGGGTACTGAAGCTTTCTTT; CDR3: CASSPPQGTEAFF
D: .; J: TRBJ1-6; V: TRBV6-5; size: .; DNA: TGTGCCAGCAGTTACTTTGTGGCGGGTAATTCACCCCTCCACTTT; CDR3: CASSYFVAGNSPLHF
D: TRBD2; J: TRBJ2-1; V: TRBV6-5; size: .; DNA: TGTGCCAGCAGTTACTCGAATAGGCAGGGAGGGAATGAGCAGTTCTTC; CDR3: CASSYSNRQGGNEQFF
D: TRBD2; J: TRBJ2-1; V: TRBV19; size: .; DNA: TGTGCCAGTACGCGCGGAGCGGGGGCTTTCAATGAGCAGTTCTTC; CDR3: CASTRGAGAFNEQFF
D: .; J: TRBJ1-1; V: TRBV12-3/TRBV12-4; size: .; DNA: TGTGCCAGCACCCGACAGTCTTACACTGAAGCTTTCTTT; CDR3: CASTRQSYTEAFF
D: TRBD1; J: TRBJ2-2; V: TRBV6-5; size: .; DNA: TGTGCCAGCATCCGGACAGGGCCCGGGGAGCTGTTTTTT; CDR3: CASIRTGPGELFF
D: TRBD2; J: TRBJ2-5; V: TRBV6-1; size: .; DNA: TGTGCCAGTAGTGACCCCGCACTAGCGGGAATGCAAGAGACCCAGTACTTC; CDR3: CASSDPALAGMQETQYF
D: .; J: TRBJ1-1; V: TRBV5-6; size: .; DNA: TGTGCCAGCAGCTTGGAGCCGGTCATCGATGCCTCCATGAACACTGAAGCTTTCTTT; CDR3: CASSLEPVIDASMNTEAFF
D: TRBD1; J: TRBJ2-3; V: TRBV3-1/TRBV3-2; size: .; DNA: TGTGCCAGCAGCCAAACCCAGGGACAGGGAAACACAGATACGCAGTATTTT; CDR3: CASSQTQGQGNTDTQYF
D: TRBD1; J: TRBJ1-6; V: TRBV4-3; size: .; DNA: TGCGCCAGCAGCCAGGACAGGGATTCACCCCTCCACTTT; CDR3: CASSQDRDSPLHF
D: .; J: TRBJ2-5; V: TRBV19; size: .; DNA: TGTGCCAGTAGTATCAGGACAACCTACCAAGAGACCCAGTACTTC; CDR3: CASSIRTTYQETQYF
D: .; J: TRBJ1-5; V: TRBV21-1; size: .; DNA: TGTGCCAGCAGCAATAAAAAGAGGAAGGGGGACAATCAGCCCCAGCATTTT; CDR3: CASSNKKRKGDNQPQHF
D: TRBD1; J: TRBJ2-7; V: TRBV6-2/TRBV6-3; size: .; DNA: TGTGCCAGCAGTTACTTAATTGGTCATGGGACAGCCCAAGCCTACGAGCAGTACTTC; CDR3: CASSYLIGHGTAQAYEQYF
D: .; J: TRBJ1-2; V: TRBV28; size: .; DNA: TGTGCCAGCAGTTTCCGCCCCGACTATAACTATGGCTACACCTTC; CDR3: CASSFRPDYNYGYTF
D: TRBD2; J: TRBJ2-1; V: TRBV27; size: .; DNA: TGTGCCAGCAGTCTCGGACTAGCGGATGACAATGAGCAGTTCTTC; CDR3: CASSLGLADDNEQFF
D: .; J: TRBJ2-3; V: TRBV6-5; size: .; DNA: TGTGCCAGCAGTCGTTACAACGGGGGCACAGATACGCAGTATTTT; CDR3: CASSRYNGGTDTQYF
D: TRBD2; J: TRBJ2-7; V: TRBV7-2; size: .; DNA: TGTGCCAGCAGCTTAGTAGCGGGGGGGCTTGGGTACGAGCAGTACTTC; CDR3: CASSLVAGGLGYEQYF
D: TRBD1; J: TRBJ2-7; V: TRBV5-6; size: .; DNA: TGTGCCAGCACTTCTGGGACAGGGTGGTACGAGCAGTACTTC; CDR3: CASTSGTGWYEQYF
D: TRBD1; J: TRBJ2-1; V: TRBV19; size: .; DNA: TGTGCCAGTACCTCAATAGGCGGGCAGGGGACAGCCTACAATGAGCAGTTCTTC; CDR3: CASTSIGGQGTAYNEQFF
D: TRBD2; J: TRBJ2-3; V: TRBV27; size: .; DNA: TGTGCCAGCAGGCGGGGGGGCTGGACAGATACGCAGTATTTT; CDR3: CASRRGGWTDTQYF
D: .; J: TRBJ1-1; V: TRBV6-5; size: .; DNA: TGTGCCAGCACTATGGAAGGGGCAAACACTGAAGCTTTCTTT; CDR3: CASTMEGANTEAFF
D: .; J: TRBJ2-3; V: TRBV4-1; size: .; DNA: TGCGCCAGCAGCCAAGTGTGGGGGCGCCGGGCAGATACGCAGTATTTT; CDR3: CASSQVWGRRADTQYF
D: TRBD1; J: TRBJ2-7; V: TRBV6-6; size: .; DNA: TGTGCCAGCAGGCCGGGACAGGGGCAGTACGAGCAGTACTTC; CDR3: CASRPGQGQYEQYF
D: .; J: TRBJ2-5; V: TRBV25-1; size: .; DNA: TGTGCCAGCAGTGAGTCCGGTGTGGGCCCCAAGGGGGAGACCCAGTACTTC; CDR3: CASSESGVGPKGETQYF
D: TRBD2; J: TRBJ2-1; V: TRBV4-3; size: few; DNA: TGCGCCAGCAGCAAGACTAGCGGGAGTCCCCATTCCTACAATGAGCAGTTCTTC; CDR3: CASSKTSGSPHSYNEQFF
D: .; J: TRBJ2-3; V: TRBV7-9; size: .; DNA: TGTGCCAGCAGCCACGTAACTAGTTCCGATACGCAGTATTTT; CDR3: CASSHVTSSDTQYF
D: .; J: TRBJ2-2; V: TRBV5-8; size: .; DNA: TGTGCCAGCAGCTTGAGGGGAAACACCGGGGAGCTGTTTTTT; CDR3: CASSLRGNTGELFF
D: TRBD2; J: TRBJ2-1; V: TRBV6-4; size: few; DNA: TGTGCCAGCAGAATGAGCGGGAGCTCCTACAATGAGCAGTTCTTC; CDR3: CASRMSGSSYNEQFF
D: .; J: TRBJ1-6; V: TRBV13; size: .; DNA: TGTGCCAGCAGCTTACGGTCTGATTCACCCCTCCACTTT; CDR3: CASSLRSDSPLHF
D: .; J: TRBJ2-7; V: TRBV10-3; size: .; DNA: TGTGCCATCAGGGAGACGGGACACGCAGGCTCCTACGAGCAGTACTTC; CDR3: CAIRETGHAGSYEQYF
D: .; J: TRBJ2-3; V: TRBV5-1; size: .; DNA: TGCGCCAGCAGCTTGGGGGACATTAGCACAGATACGCAGTATTTT; CDR3: CASSLGDISTDTQYF
D: TRBD1; J: TRBJ1-4; V: TRBV28; size: once; DNA: TGTGCCAGCAGTTTGGTCGGACAGGGGGCGAGGGAAAAACTGTTTTTT; CDR3: CASSLVGQGAREKLFF
D: TRBD1; J: TRBJ2-1; V: TRBV19; size: once; DNA: TGTGCCAGTAGCCCGGGACAGGGGAGCTCCTACAATGAGCAGTTCTTC; CDR3: CASSPGQGSSYNEQFF
D: .; J: TRBJ2-1; V: TRBV5-1; size: .; DNA: TGCGCCAGCAGCCCACAGGGTAGCTCCTACAATGAGCAGTTCTTC; CDR3: CASSPQGSSYNEQFF
D: .; J: TRBJ1-4; V: TRBV4-3; size: .; DNA: TGCGCCAGCAGCCCGACCACAGGCGGTAATGAAAAACTGTTTTTT; CDR3: CASSPTTGGNEKLFF
D: .; J: TRBJ2-1; V: TRBV7-2; size: .; DNA: TGTGCCAGCAGCTTCCTTCGGACTCTGTACAATGAGCAGTTCTTC; CDR3: CASSFLRTLYNEQFF
D: .; J: TRBJ1-2; V: TRBV6-6; size: once; DNA: TGTGCCAGCAGCGCCGGGGTGGGCTATGGCTACACCTTC; CDR3: CASSAGVGYGYTF
D: .; J: TRBJ1-2; V: TRBV4-3; size: .; DNA: TGCGCCAGCAGCCAAGAACTCTATAACTCACCCTATGGCTACACCTTC; CDR3: CASSQELYNSPYGYTF
D: .; J: TRBJ2-3; V: TRBV14; size: .; DNA: TGTGCCAGCAGCCAAGCACCCCGAGGCCTGGAAGGCACAGATACGCAGTATTTT; CDR3: CASSQAPRGLEGTDTQYF
D: .; J: TRBJ1-1; V: TRBV7-6; size: .; DNA: TGTGCCAGCAGCTTAACAGGGTTTGAAGCTTTCTTT; CDR3: CASSLTGFEAFF
D: .; J: TRBJ2-1; V: TRBV7-9; size: .; DNA: TGTGCCAGCAGCTTAGGTCGGGAGATGTTAGCCTACAATGAGCAGTTCTTC; CDR3: CASSLGREMLAYNEQFF
D: TRBD1; J: TRBJ1-4; V: TRBV19; size: .; DNA: TGTGCCAGTAGTACGTACAGGGGGCAGGCTAATGAAAAACTGTTTTTT; CDR3: CASSTYRGQANEKLFF
D: .; J: TRBJ2-5; V: TRBV19; size: .; DNA: TGTGCCAGTAGTATAGCCGGTTCCCAAGAGACCCAGTACTTC; CDR3: CASSIAGSQETQYF
D: TRBD1; J: TRBJ1-2; V: TRBV30; size: .; DNA: TGTGCCTGGAGCGGGGACAGGGGGAACTATGGCTACACCTTC; CDR3: CAWSGDRGNYGYTF
D: .; J: TRBJ2-4; V: TRBV5-8; size: .; DNA: TGTGCCAGCAGCCCTGTGAATCCGGGCATTCAGTACTTC; CDR3: CASSPVNPGIQYF
D: .; J: TRBJ2-1; V: TRBV19; size: .; DNA: TGTGCCAGTAGTATCTTCTATAGGGGTTCGTTCTATGGCAATGAGCAGTTCTTC; CDR3: CASSIFYRGSFYGNEQFF
D: .; J: TRBJ2-3; V: TRBV4-2; size: .; DNA: TGTGCCAGCAGCCAAGAGTTAACTAGGTCAGATACGCAGTATTTT; CDR3: CASSQELTRSDTQYF
D: .; J: TRBJ1-5; V: TRBV27; size: .; DNA: TGTGCCAGCAGGACAGGTGGGGGCAATCAGCCCCAGCATTTT; CDR3: CASRTGGGNQPQHF
D: TRBD1; J: TRBJ1-1; V: TRBV6-6; size: .; DNA: TGTGCCAGCAGTAATGGGGACAGTAGTGAAGCTTTCTTT; CDR3: CASSNGDSSEAFF
D: TRBD1; J: TRBJ2-4; V: TRBV6-5; size: .; DNA: TGTGCCAGCAGTCCGGGACAGGGAGCCAAAAACATTCAGTACTTC; CDR3: CASSPGQGAKNIQYF
D: TRBD1; J: TRBJ1-4; V: TRBV4-3; size: .; DNA: TGCGCCAGCAGCCCAACGGACAGGGTAAATGAAAAACTGTTTTTT; CDR3: CASSPTDRVNEKLFF
D: .; J: TRBJ1-1; V: TRBV28; size: .; DNA: TGTGCCAGCGGCCCTATATTGACAGTCATGAACACTGAAGCTTTCTTT; CDR3: CASGPILTVMNTEAFF
D: .; J: TRBJ1-3; V: TRBV28; size: .; DNA: TGTGCCAGCTGGAGGTACTCTGGAAACACCATATATTTT; CDR3: CASWRYSGNTIYF